One T cell receptor (beta chain) is described in this entry. Its antigen remains unknown. The sample has other DNA sequences that encode this CDR3 too. CDR1 is MNHNS and CDR2 is SASEGT in the germline V gene. V gave up 3 bases and J gave up 10 bases, with 30 bases separating them. The CDR3 sequence is 18 residues long. The sample belongs to a study of graft-versus-host responses after intestinal transplantation. About the study: Transplants given to recipients were multivisceral, liver-intestinal, or isolated intestinal.

Data came from immunoSEQ multiplex PCR; TCRdb stores just in-frame clones and leaves some out. In the table there are approximately 90,000 clones, 90% to 95% of which are singletons. The material sequenced was unstimulated CD8+ T cells sorted from spleen or lymph node cells, taken before intestinal transplant. This sequence joins TRBV6-1 and TRBJ1-2; D remains ambiguous. The TCR sequence derives from a human donor who received an intestinal transplant. CDR3 residues: CASSEATTPFGRWSIYTF. In nucleotides, the CDR3 is TGTGCCAGCAGTGAGGCGACCACACCCTTCGGACGGTGGTCTATCTACACCTTC.